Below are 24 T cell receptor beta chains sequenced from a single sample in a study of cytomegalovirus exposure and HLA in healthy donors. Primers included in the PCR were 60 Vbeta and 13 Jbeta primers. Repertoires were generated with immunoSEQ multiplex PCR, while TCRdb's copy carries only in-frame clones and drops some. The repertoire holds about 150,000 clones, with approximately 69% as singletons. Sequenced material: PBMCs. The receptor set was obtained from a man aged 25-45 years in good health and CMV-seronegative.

The CDR3 here is CAWSGDRPYEQYF. Written as DNA, the CDR3 is TGTGCCTGGAGTGGGGACAGACCCTACGAGCAGTACTTC. V and J are TRBV30 and TRBJ2-7; 7 positions match TRBD1. The ends lost 1 base at V and 2 bases at J; junction bases unmatched: 2. Germline V gene sequence: CDR1 GTSNPN, CDR2 SVGIG (reference sequence). The CDR3 extends over 13 amino acids.

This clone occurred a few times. CDR3: CASSPPTGGYEQYF. CDR3 nucleotides: TGTGCCAGCAGCCCACCCACAGGGGGCTACGAGCAGTACTTC. V gene TRBV7-9 combines with J gene TRBJ2-7; TRBD1 aligns across 8 bases. The CDR3 is 14 residues long. The J segment lost 3 bases and the V segment lost 5 bases, leaving 6 bases of the junction unmatched. Per the germline V gene, CDR1 is SEHNR and CDR2 is FQNEAQ (reference sequence).

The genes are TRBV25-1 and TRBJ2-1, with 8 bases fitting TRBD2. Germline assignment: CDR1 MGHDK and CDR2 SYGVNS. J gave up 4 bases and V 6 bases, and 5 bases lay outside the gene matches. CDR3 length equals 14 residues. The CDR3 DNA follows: TGTGCCAGCAGGGAAAGCGGGGGATACAATGAGCAGTTCTTC. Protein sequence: CASRESGGYNEQFF. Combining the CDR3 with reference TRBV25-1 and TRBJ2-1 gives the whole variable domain EADIYQTPRYLVIGTGKKITLECSQTMGHDKMYWYQQDPGMELHLIHYSYGVNSTEKGDLSSESTVSRIRTEHFPLTLESARPSHTSQYLCASRESGGYNEQFFGPGTRLTVL.

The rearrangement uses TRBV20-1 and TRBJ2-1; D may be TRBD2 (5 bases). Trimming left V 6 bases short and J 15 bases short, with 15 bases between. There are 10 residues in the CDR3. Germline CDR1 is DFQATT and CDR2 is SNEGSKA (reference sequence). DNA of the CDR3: TGCAGTGCCCCCTTACTAGTTCCGTTCTTC. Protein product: CSAPLLVPFF.

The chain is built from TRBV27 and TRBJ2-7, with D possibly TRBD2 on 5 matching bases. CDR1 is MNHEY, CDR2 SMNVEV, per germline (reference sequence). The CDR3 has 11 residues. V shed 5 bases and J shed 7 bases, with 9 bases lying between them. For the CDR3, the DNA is TGTGCCAGCAGTGGTGGCGGGGAGCAGTACTTC. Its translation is CASSGGGEQYF.

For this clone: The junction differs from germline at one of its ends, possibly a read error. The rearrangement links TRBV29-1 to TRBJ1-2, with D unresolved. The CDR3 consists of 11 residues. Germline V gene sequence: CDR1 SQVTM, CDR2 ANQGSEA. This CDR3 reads CSVDMRDGYPF. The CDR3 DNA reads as TGCAGCGTTGACATGCGGGATGGCTACCCCTTC. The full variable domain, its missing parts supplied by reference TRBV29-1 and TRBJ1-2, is SAVISQKPSRDICQRGTSLTIQCQVDSQVTMMFWYRQQPGQSLTLIATANQGSEATYESGFVIDKFPISRPNLTFSTLTVSNMSPEDSSIYLCSVDMRDGYPFGSGTRLTVV.

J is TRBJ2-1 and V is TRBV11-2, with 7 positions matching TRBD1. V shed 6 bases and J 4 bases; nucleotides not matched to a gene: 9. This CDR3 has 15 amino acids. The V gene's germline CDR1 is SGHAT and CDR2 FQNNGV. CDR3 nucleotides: TGTGCCAGCAGAAGGACAGGATATGGGTACAATGAGCAGTTCTTC. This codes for CASRRTGYGYNEQFF.

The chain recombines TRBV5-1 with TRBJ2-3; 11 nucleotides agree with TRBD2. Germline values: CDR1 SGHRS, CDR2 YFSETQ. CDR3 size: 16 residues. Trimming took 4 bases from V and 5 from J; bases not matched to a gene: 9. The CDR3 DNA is TGCGCCAGCAGCCTAAATAGCGGGGGGGCCATAGATACGCAGTATTTT. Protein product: CASSLNSGGAIDTQYF.

The CDR3 region has the DNA TGTGCCAGTAGCCCCCCCCGGGATACGCAGTATTTT. Translating it yields CASSPPRDTQYF. J is TRBJ2-3 and V is TRBV19; D not certain. V dropped 6 bases and J dropped 6 bases, with 10 bases sitting between them. The CDR3 runs 12 residues. In germline, CDR1 is LNHDA, CDR2 SQIVND (reference sequence).

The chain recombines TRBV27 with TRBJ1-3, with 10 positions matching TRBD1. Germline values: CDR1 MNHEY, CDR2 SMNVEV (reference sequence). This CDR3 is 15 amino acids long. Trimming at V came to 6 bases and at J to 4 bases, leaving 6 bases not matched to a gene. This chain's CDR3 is CASRRQGARGNTIYF. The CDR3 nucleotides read TGTGCCAGCAGGAGACAGGGGGCGAGAGGAAACACCATATATTTT.

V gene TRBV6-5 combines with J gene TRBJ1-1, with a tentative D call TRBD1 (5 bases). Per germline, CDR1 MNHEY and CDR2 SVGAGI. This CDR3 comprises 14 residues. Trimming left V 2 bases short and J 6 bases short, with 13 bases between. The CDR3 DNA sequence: TGTGCCAGCAGTTACCTCGGCAGGGACTCTGAAGCTTTCTTT. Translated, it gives CASSYLGRDSEAFF.

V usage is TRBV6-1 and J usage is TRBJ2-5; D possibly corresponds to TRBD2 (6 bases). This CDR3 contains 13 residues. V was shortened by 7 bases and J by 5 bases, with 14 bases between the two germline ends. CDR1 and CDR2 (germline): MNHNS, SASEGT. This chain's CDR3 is CASIPGVGETQYF. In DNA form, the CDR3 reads TGTGCCAGCATCCCGGGGGTGGGGGAGACCCAGTACTTC.

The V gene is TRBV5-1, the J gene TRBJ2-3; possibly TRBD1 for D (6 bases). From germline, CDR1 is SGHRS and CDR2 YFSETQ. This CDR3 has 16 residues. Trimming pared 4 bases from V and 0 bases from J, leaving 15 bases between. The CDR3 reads CASSLGQSHSTDTQYF. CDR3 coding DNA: TGCGCCAGCAGCCTCGGACAGTCGCATAGCACAGATACGCAGTATTTT.

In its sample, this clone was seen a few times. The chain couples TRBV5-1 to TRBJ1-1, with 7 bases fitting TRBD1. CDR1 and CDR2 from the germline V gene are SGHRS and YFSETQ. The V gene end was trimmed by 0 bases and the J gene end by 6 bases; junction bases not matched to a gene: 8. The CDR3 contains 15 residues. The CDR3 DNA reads TGCGCCAGCAGCTTGGTGGAGGGGGCATTCGCTGAAGCTTTCTTT. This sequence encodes CASSLVEGAFAEAFF.

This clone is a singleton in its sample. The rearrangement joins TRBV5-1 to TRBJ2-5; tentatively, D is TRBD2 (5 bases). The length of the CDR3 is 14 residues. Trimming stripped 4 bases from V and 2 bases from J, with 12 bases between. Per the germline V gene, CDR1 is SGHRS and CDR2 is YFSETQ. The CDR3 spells CASSQLTGQETQYF. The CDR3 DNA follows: TGCGCCAGCAGCCAGCTCACGGGACAAGAGACCCAGTACTTC.

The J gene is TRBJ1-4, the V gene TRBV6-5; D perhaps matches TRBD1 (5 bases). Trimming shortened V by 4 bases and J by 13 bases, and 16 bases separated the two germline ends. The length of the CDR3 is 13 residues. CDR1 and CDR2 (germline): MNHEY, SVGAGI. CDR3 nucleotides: TGTGCCAGCAGTTCGGACACCAGGAGGGGACTGTTTTTT. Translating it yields CASSSDTRRGLFF.

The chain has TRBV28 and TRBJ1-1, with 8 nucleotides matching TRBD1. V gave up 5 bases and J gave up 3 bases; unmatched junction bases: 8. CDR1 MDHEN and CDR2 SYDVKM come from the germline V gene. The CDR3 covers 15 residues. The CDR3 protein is CASSTAGGQDTEAFF. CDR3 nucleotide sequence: TGTGCCAGCAGTACGGCAGGGGGCCAGGACACTGAAGCTTTCTTT.

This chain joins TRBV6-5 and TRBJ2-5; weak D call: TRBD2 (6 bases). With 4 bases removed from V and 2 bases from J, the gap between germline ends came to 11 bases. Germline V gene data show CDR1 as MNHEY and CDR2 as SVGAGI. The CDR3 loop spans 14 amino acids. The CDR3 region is CASSSLAGQETQYF. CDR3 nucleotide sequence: TGTGCCAGCAGTTCCCTCGCGGGGCAAGAGACCCAGTACTTC.

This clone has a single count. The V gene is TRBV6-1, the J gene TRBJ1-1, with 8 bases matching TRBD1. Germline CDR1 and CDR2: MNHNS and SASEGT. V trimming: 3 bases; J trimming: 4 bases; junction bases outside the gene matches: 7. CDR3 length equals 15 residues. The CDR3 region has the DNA TGTGCCAGCAGTGACCCGGACAGGGCGGGCACTGAAGCTTTCTTT. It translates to CASSDPDRAGTEAFF.

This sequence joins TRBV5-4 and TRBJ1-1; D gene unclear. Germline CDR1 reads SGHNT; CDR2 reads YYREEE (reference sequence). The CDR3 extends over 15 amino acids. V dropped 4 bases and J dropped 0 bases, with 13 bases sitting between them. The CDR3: CASSPGGTVNTEAFF. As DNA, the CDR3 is TGTGCCAGCAGCCCCGGAGGTACAGTGAACACTGAAGCTTTCTTT. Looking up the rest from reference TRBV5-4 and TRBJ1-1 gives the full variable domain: ETGVTQSPTHLIKTRGQQVTLRCSSQSGHNTVSWYQQALGQGPQFIFQYYREEENGRGNFPPRFSGLQFPNYSSELNVNALELDDSALYLCASSPGGTVNTEAFFGQGTRLTVV.

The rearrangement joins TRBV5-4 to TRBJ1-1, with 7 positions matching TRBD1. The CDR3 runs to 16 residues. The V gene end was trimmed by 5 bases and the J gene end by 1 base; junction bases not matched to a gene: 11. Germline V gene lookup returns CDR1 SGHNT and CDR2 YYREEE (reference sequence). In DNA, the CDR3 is TGTGCCAGCAGTCTCGCAGGGGGACGGGCGAACACTGAAGCTTTCTTT. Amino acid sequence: CASSLAGGRANTEAFF.

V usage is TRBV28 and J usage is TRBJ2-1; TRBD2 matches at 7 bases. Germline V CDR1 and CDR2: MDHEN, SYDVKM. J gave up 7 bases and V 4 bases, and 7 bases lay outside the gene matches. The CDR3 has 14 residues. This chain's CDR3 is CASSYRGGVNEQFF. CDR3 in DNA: TGTGCCAGCAGTTATCGGGGAGGGGTTAATGAGCAGTTCTTC.

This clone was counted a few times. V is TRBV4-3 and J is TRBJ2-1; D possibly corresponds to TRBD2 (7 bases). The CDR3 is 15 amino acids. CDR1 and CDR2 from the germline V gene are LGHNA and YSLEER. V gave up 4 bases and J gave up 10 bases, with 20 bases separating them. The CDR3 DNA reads TGCGCCAGCAGCCTCCGATCTGGGGGGGGGCGAGAGCAGTTCTTC. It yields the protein CASSLRSGGGREQFF.

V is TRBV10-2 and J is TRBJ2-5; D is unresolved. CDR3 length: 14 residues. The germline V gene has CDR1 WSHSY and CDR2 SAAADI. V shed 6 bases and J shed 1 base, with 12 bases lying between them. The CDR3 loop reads CASSQRQGQETQYF. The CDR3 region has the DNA TGCGCCAGCAGCCAAAGACAAGGCCAAGAGACCCAGTACTTC.